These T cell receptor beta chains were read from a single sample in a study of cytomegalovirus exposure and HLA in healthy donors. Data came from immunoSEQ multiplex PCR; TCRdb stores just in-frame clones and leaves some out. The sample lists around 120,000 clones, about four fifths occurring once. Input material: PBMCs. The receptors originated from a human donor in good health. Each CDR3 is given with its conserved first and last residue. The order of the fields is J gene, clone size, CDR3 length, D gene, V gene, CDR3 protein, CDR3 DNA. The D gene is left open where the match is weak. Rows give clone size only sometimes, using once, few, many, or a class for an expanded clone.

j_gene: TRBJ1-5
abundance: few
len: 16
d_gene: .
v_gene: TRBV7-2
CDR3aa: CASSLDPGVSNQPQHF
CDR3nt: TGTGCCAGCAGCTTAGACCCAGGGGTGAGCAATCAGCCCCAGCATTTT

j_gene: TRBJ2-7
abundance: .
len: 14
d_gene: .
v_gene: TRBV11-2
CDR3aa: CASSPKSGGNEQYF
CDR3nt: TGTGCCAGCAGCCCAAAATCCGGGGGAAACGAGCAGTACTTC

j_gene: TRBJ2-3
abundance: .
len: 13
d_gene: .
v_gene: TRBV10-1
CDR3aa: CASSDIITDTQYF
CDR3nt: TGCGCCAGCAGTGATATTATCACAGATACGCAGTATTTT

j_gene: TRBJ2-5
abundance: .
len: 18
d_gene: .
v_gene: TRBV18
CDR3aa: CASSPTRGTGVKGETQYF
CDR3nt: TGTGCCAGCTCACCAACGAGGGGGACCGGGGTTAAGGGAGAGACCCAGTACTTC

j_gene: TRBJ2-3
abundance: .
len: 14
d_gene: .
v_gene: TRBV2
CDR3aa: CASSDRGSTDTQYF
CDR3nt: TGTGCCAGCAGTGACAGGGGAAGCACAGATACGCAGTATTTT

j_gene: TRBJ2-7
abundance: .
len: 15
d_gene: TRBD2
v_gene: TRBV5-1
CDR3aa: CASSLIQRGVYEQYF
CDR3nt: TGCGCCAGCAGCTTGATCCAGCGGGGGGTCTACGAGCAGTACTTC

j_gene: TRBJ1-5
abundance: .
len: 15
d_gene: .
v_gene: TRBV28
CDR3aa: CASSLTGQGREPQHF
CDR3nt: TGTGCCAGCAGTTTAACCGGTCAGGGGAGAGAGCCCCAGCATTTT

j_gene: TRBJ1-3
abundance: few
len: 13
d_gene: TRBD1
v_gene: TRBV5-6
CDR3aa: CASRRQGKGTIYF
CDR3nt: TGTGCCAGCAGGAGACAGGGGAAGGGCACCATATATTTT

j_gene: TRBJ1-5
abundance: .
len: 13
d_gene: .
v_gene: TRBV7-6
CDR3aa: CASSLEGDQPQHF
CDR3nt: TGTGCCAGCAGCTTAGAAGGGGATCAGCCCCAGCATTTT

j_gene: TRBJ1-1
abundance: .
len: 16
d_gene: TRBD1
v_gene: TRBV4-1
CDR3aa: CASSQEGQARGTEAFF
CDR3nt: TGCGCCAGCAGCCAAGAGGGACAGGCGAGGGGGACTGAAGCTTTCTTT

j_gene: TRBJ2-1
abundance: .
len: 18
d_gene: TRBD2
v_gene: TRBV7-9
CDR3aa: CASSLALTPGTSRGEQFF
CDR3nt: TGTGCCAGCAGCTTAGCGTTAACGCCTGGGACTAGTAGGGGTGAGCAGTTCTTC

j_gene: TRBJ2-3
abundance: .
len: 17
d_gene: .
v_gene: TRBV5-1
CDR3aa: CAGRKGLGAVETDTQYF
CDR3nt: TGCGCCGGAAGAAAGGGCCTGGGGGCCGTGGAGACAGATACGCAGTATTTT

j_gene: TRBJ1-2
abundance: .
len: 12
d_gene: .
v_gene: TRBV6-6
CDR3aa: CASSAGDGGYTF
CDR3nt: TGTGCCAGCAGTGCAGGGGATGGCGGCTACACCTTC

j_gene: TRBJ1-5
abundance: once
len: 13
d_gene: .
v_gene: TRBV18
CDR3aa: CASSPRGDQPQHF
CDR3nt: TGTGCCAGCTCCCCAAGGGGCGATCAGCCCCAGCATTTT

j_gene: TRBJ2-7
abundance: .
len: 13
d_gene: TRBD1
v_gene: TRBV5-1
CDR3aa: CASSFWDRYEQYF
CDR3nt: TGTGCCAGCAGCTTCTGGGACAGGTACGAGCAGTACTTC

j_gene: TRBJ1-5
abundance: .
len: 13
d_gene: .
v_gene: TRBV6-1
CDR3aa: CASSQSSYQPQHF
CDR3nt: TGTGCCAGCAGTCAGTCGTCTTATCAGCCCCAGCATTTT

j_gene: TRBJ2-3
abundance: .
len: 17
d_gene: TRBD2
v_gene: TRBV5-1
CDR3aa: CASSRGLAGVRTDTQYF
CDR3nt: TGCGCCAGCAGCAGGGGACTAGCGGGGGTTAGGACAGATACGCAGTATTTT

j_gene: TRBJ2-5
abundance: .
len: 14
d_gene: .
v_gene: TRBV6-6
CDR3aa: CASSYSIAEETQYF
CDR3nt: TGTGCCAGCAGTTACTCGATAGCGGAAGAGACCCAGTACTTC

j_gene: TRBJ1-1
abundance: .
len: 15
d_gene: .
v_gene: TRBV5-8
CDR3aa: CASSLWGGGNTEAFF
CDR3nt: TGTGCCAGCAGCTTGTGGGGGGGCGGGAACACTGAAGCTTTCTTT

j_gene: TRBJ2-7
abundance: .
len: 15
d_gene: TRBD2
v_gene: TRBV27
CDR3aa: CASDFPGRAFYEQYF
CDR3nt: TGTGCCAGCGACTTCCCCGGGAGGGCGTTTTACGAGCAGTACTTC

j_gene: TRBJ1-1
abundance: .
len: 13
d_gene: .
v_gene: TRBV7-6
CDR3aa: CASSLGRANEAFF
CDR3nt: TGTGCCAGCAGCTTAGGCAGGGCTAATGAAGCTTTCTTT

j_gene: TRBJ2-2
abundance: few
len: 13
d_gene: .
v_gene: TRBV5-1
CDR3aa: CASSPPGTGELFF
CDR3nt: TGCGCCAGCAGCCCTCCAGGGACCGGGGAGCTGTTTTTT

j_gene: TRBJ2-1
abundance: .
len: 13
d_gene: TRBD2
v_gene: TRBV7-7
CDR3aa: CASSPAGGNEQFF
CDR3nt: TGTGCCAGCAGCCCTGCGGGGGGCAATGAGCAGTTCTTC

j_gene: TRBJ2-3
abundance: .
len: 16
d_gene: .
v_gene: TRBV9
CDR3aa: CASSIGGRQSTDTQYF
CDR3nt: TGTGCCAGCAGCATTGGGGGGAGACAAAGCACAGATACGCAGTATTTT

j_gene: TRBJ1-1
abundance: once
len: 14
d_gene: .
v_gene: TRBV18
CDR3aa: CASSPPPSRTEAFF
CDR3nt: TGTGCCAGCTCCCCCCCGCCGTCGAGAACTGAAGCTTTCTTT

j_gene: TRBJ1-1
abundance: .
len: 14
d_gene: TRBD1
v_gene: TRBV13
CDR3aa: CASSQTGENTEAFF
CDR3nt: TGTGCCAGCAGCCAGACAGGGGAGAACACTGAAGCTTTCTTT

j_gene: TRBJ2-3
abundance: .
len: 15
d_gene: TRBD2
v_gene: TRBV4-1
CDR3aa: CASSQGAGGADTQYF
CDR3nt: TGCGCCAGCAGCCAAGGGGCGGGGGGGGCAGATACGCAGTATTTT

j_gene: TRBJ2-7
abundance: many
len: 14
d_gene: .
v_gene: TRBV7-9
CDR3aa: CASSLTRGQHEQYF
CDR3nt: TGTGCCAGCAGCTTAACCAGGGGTCAACACGAGCAGTACTTC

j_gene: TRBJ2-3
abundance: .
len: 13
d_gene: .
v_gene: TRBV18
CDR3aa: CASSPGNPDTQYF
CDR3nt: TGTGCCAGCTCACCGGGCAACCCAGATACGCAGTATTTT

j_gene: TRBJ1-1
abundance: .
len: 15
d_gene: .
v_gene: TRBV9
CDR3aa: CASSPPRSANTEAFF
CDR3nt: TGTGCCAGCAGCCCTCCTAGATCAGCGAACACTGAAGCTTTCTTT

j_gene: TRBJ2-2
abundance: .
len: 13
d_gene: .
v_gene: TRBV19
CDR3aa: CASNLGGTGELFF
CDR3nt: TGTGCCAGTAACTTAGGCGGAACCGGGGAGCTGTTTTTT

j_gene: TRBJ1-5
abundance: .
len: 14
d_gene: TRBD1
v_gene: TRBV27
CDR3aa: CASAKTGSSQPQHF
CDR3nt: TGTGCCAGCGCAAAGACAGGGTCTAGTCAGCCCCAGCATTTT

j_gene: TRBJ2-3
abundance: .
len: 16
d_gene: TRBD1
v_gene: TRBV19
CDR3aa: CASSIDRQGGRNTQYF
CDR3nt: TGTGCCAGTAGTATAGACCGACAGGGGGGTAGGAATACGCAGTATTTT

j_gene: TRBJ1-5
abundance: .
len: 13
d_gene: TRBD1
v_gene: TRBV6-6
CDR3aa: CASSTQGWQPQHF
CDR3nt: TGTGCCAGCAGTACACAGGGGTGGCAGCCCCAGCATTTT

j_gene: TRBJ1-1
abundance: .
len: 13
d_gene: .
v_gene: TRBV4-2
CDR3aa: CASSPDIFSEAFF
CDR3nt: TGTGCCAGCAGCCCGGACATTTTCTCTGAAGCTTTCTTT

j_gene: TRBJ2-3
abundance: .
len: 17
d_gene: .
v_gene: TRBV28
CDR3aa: CASSLGLGTDPTDTQYF
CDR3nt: TGTGCCAGCAGTTTAGGTTTGGGGACTGACCCCACAGATACGCAGTATTTT

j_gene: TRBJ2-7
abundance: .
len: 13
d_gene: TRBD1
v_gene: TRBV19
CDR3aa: CASTDGTGYEQYF
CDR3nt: TGTGCCAGTACCGATGGGACAGGCTACGAGCAGTACTTC

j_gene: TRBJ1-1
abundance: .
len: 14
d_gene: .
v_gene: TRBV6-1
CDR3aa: CASSEVPGVAEAFF
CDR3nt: TGTGCCAGCAGTGAAGTGCCGGGAGTCGCTGAAGCTTTCTTT

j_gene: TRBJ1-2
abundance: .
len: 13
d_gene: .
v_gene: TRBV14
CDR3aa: CASSQEASYGYTF
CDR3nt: TGTGCCAGCAGCCAAGAAGCGTCCTATGGCTACACCTTC

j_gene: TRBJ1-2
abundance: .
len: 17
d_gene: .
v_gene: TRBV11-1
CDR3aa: CASSLDSPGGPRLGYTF
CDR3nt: TGTGCCAGCAGCTTAGATTCTCCGGGCGGGCCCCGGCTTGGCTACACCTTC

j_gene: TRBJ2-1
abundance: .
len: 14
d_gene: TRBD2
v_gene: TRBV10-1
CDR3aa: CASSGVAGRGEQFF
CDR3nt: TGCGCCAGCAGTGGTGTAGCGGGGAGGGGTGAGCAGTTCTTC

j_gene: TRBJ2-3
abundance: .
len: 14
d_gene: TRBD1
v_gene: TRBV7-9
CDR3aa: CAERGGPSTDTQYF
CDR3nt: TGTGCCGAGCGAGGGGGCCCGAGTACAGATACGCAGTATTTT

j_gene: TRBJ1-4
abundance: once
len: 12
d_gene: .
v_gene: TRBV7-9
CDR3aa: CSSSFLNEKLFF
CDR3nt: TGTTCCAGCAGCTTCTTAAATGAAAAACTGTTTTTT

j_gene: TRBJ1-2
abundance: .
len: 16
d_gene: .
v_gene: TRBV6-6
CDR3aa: CASNPAVSGVHYGYTF
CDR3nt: TGTGCCAGCAACCCAGCGGTGTCGGGGGTACACTATGGCTACACCTTC

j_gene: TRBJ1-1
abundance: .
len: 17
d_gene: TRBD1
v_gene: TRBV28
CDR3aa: CASSLVGGTGVNTEAFF
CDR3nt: TGTGCCAGCAGTTTGGTTGGGGGGACAGGGGTGAACACTGAAGCTTTCTTT

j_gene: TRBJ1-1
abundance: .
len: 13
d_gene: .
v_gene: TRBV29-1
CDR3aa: CSVARARDTEAFF
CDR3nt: TGCAGCGTCGCGCGGGCACGGGACACTGAAGCTTTCTTT

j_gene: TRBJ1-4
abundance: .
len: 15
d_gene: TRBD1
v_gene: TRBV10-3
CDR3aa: CAISESAQGREKLFF
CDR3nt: TGTGCCATCAGTGAGTCGGCACAGGGGAGGGAAAAACTGTTTTTT

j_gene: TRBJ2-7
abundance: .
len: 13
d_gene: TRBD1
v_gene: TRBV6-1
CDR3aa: CASSGTASYEQYF
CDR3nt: TGTGCCAGCAGCGGGACAGCTTCCTACGAGCAGTACTTC

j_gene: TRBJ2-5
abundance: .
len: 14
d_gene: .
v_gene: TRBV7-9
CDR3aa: CASSLGHLQETQYF
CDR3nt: TGTGCCAGCAGCCTGGGACACCTCCAAGAGACCCAGTACTTC

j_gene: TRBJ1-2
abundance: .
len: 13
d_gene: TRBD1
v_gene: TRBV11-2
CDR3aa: CASSLAQGGGYTF
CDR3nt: TGTGCCAGCAGCTTAGCCCAGGGGGGTGGCTACACCTTC

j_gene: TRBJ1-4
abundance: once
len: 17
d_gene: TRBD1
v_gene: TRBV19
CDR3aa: CASSIPGQGALQEKLFF
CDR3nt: TGTGCCAGTAGTATCCCGGGACAGGGGGCGCTTCAGGAAAAACTGTTTTTT

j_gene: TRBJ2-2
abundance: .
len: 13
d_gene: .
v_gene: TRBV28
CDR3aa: CASALLAIGELFF
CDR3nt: TGTGCCAGCGCCTTGCTAGCGATCGGGGAGCTGTTTTTT